The clone carrying this T cell receptor (beta chain) was picked up a small number of times. Its antigen is undetermined. Germline V CDR1 and CDR2: MDHEN, SYDVKM. The CDR3 runs 15 residues. The V end lost 4 bases, the J end lost 0 bases, and 12 bases lay between the germline ends. A single record per CDR3 protein comes from TCRdb applying MiXCR to the 5' RACE reads. The sample shows 150,000 or so distinct CDR3 sequences, 3% to 4% of them seen only once. These data come from a study of identical twins. Notes on the study in general: Analyses based on zero insertions could be partly confounded by invariant MAIT and iNKT cells.

The J gene is TRBJ2-5, the V gene TRBV28, with a possible D match to TRBD2 (5 bases). What was sequenced was memory T cells sorted from blood. This TCR came from a man in his late teens or twenties in good health. The CDR3 DNA is TGTGCCAGCAGTTCCCGACGAGGGTACCAAGAGACCCAGTACTTC. Protein product: CASSSRRGYQETQYF.